This T cell receptor (beta chain) was identified during a study of blood T cell dynamics during melanoma immunotherapy. Study summary: Metastatic melanoma patients received first-line pembrolizumab or nivolumab plus ipilimumab.

Clones were read by immunoSEQ multiplex PCR, and TCRdb kept only the in-frame ones, dropping some. The data show some 12,000 clones, roughly 80% seen once. Time point described: week 3, after first cycle of checkpoint inhibitor. No patient had earlier systemic cancer treatment, concurrent immunosuppressants, or another active cancer. The V and J ends lost 0 bases and 4 bases respectively, with 11 bases between them. This CDR3 region has 15 residues. Germline loops: CDR1 SGHRS, CDR2 YFSETQ. Study-wide findings and caveats: Unlike progressors, later disease-control patients had W3 repertoires gaining clonality or diversity.

Concerning this clone itself: The target antigen is unknown.

The sequence was collected from a human donor with melanoma. Sequenced here: blood, sampled from a patient treated with checkpoint blockade. The V and J genes are TRBV5-1 and TRBJ1-5; tentatively, D is TRBD1 (5 bases). The DNA for the CDR3 is TGCGCCAGCAGCTTGGACCCAGGGTCGAATCAGCCCCAGCATTTT. Protein: CASSLDPGSNQPQHF.